What follows are 2 T cell receptor beta chains derived from one specimen sequenced in a study of T cell changes during pregnancy in multiple sclerosis. TCRdb's copy holds only in-frame clones and misses some; the assay was immunoSEQ multiplex PCR. This table holds 40,000 or so clones, roughly 90% found once. Sample: CD8+ T cells from peripheral blood mononuclear cells, taken before pregnancy. These TCRs come from a female donor with multiple sclerosis, enrolled in a pregnancy study.

The genes are TRBV7-9 and TRBJ2-1, with 8 nucleotides matching TRBD2. The germline V gene encodes CDR1 SEHNR and CDR2 FQNEAQ (reference sequence). The CDR3 spans 15 residues. J was trimmed by 8 bases and V by 7 bases; bases with no gene match: 13. The CDR3 reads CASTPREGHWDEQFF. CDR3 DNA: TGTGCCAGCACTCCCCGGGAGGGCCACTGGGATGAGCAGTTCTTC.

This chain connects TRBV28 to TRBJ2-1; D perhaps matches TRBD2 (5 bases). The CDR3 loop spans 16 amino acids. V was pared by 2 bases and J by 0 bases, with 11 bases between. Germline lookup yields CDR1 MDHEN and CDR2 SYDVKM. The DNA of the CDR3 is TGTGCCAGCAGTTTAAGGTTAGCGAGCTCCTACAATGAGCAGTTCTTC. It translates to CASSLRLASSYNEQFF.